The entry below gives a single T cell receptor (beta chain) sequence along with its context. The antigen is unknown. This entry belongs to a study of cytomegalovirus exposure and HLA in healthy donors. For the study at large: Among about 380 genotyped donors, 80% to 90% fell in the Caucasian-associated ancestry cluster. General observations from the study: 87-base-pair reads could not separate some V segments, including TRBV6-2 and TRBV6-3. Rarity marked most TCR sequences, yet some public TCRs occurred in many donors. In a later analysis, at a false discovery rate of 0.05, some 15,000 TCR beta sequences were associated with HLA alleles.

PCR primers comprised 60 Vbeta and 13 Jbeta primers. Clones were sequenced by immunoSEQ multiplex PCR, and TCRdb holds only the in-frame ones, with some missing. Among fewer than 200,000 clones, around 83% were seen once, and the ten largest hold roughly 1.5%. V was clipped by 11 bases and J by 9 bases; unmatched bases: 22. CDR3 length: 15 residues. The V gene's germline CDR1 is MRHNA and CDR2 SNTAGT. Sample: PBMCs. This chain joins TRBV6-4 and TRBJ2-7, with 7 nucleotides matching TRBD1. The TCR sequence derives from a woman aged 18-29 years in good health and CMV-seronegative. CDR3 sequence: CAGGPQGWAFWGQYV. The CDR3 DNA reads as TGTGCCGGAGGACCACAGGGGTGGGCTTTCTGGGGGCAGTACGTC.